The source of this T cell receptor (beta chain) is a study of cytotoxic CD8 clonotypes in ibrutinib-treated CLL. Looking at the study overall: The patients comprised approximately eleven relapsed/refractory and about 15 treatment-naive cases, 17 to 18 IGHV unmutated.

The method was immunoSEQ multiplex PCR; TCRdb's version includes in-frame clones alone and lacks a portion of them. In the table there are just over 200,000 clones, 79% of which are singletons. The CDR3 length is 14 residues. Per germline, CDR1 MGHRA and CDR2 YSYEKL. Trimming pared 6 bases from V and 7 bases from J, leaving 15 bases between. Whole-study results and caveats: In sustained-remission versus progressing patients, sampling times differed.

Details on this clone: Its antigen is unknown.

This TCR was recovered from a human donor with chronic lymphocytic leukemia. Sequenced material: PBMCs, taken after 12 months of ibrutinib treatment. The V and J genes are TRBV4-1 and TRBJ1-4; D is uncertain. The CDR3 DNA sequence: TGCGCCAGCAGACCACAAAGGTCGGGTGAAAAACTGTTTTTT. Its protein is CASRPQRSGEKLFF.